The clone carrying this T cell receptor beta chain has a handful of counts. What it binds is unknown. These data originate in a study of multiple sclerosis patients with progressive multifocal leukoencephalopathy. Study observations and caveats: Expanded clones at PML onset predated and persisted through natalizumab therapy.

The survey-level immunoSEQ assay was used. Assay: immunoSEQ multiplex PCR; the TCRdb copy retains only in-frame clones and omits some. In the table there are roughly 34,000 clones, 70% to 90% of which are singletons. The sample's time point: before natalizumab initiation. Germline assignment: CDR1 ENHRY and CDR2 SYGVKD. The V gene lost 0 bases and the J gene lost 7 bases, with 13 bases spanning the gap. The CDR3 runs to 15 residues. This clonotype was sampled from a human donor with multiple sclerosis. The sequenced sample consisted of PBMCs. The chain joins TRBV10-3 to TRBJ1-5; D remains unclear. In nucleotides, the CDR3 is TGTGCCATCAGTGAGTCGACTGGCGGCCGACAGCCCCAGCATTTT. Translating it yields CAISESTGGRQPQHF.